This TCR beta chain was retrieved from a study of OX40 agonist ivuxolimab in advanced cancers. Note on this clone: Its antigen is unknown.

Clones were read by immunoSEQ multiplex PCR, and TCRdb kept only the in-frame ones, dropping some. The sample consists of 39,000 or so clones, around 90% of them appearing once. V lost 5 bases to trimming and J lost 0 bases, with 11 bases between them. This CDR3 contains 15 residues. Germline values: CDR1 LNHDA, CDR2 SQIVND (reference sequence). Findings and limits, study-wide: Among T cells, CD8+ cells averaged more expanded clones than CD4+ cells. Among the nonresponders, some also had low normalized T-cell clonal expansion.

The source material was CD4+ or CD8+ T cells sorted from blood, sampled in a trial of the OX40 agonist ivuxolimab. This TCR was sampled from an adult with an advanced solid tumor such as melanoma, head and neck, liver or kidney cancer. The J gene is TRBJ1-5, the V gene TRBV19; D unresolved. CDR3 residues: CASSWGIGSNQPQHF. CDR3 in DNA: TGTGCCAGTAGTTGGGGAATTGGTAGCAATCAGCCCCAGCATTTT.